The clone carrying this TCR beta chain was picked up one time. These data come from a study of blood T cell repertoires in COVID-19. For the study at large: The samples span acute and convalescent COVID-19 from the United States, Italy and Spain. In each case, the material was cDNA or gDNA derived from T cells, B-cell-depleted T cells, or PBMCs.

The germline gives CDR1 LGHNA, CDR2 YNFKEQ. This CDR3 has 16 amino acids. The junction had 3 bases not matched to a gene; V was cut back by 0 bases and J by 6 bases. As originally analysed: Scientists estimated how many nucleated cells there were by amplifying reference gene primers. Assay used: immunoSEQ multiplex PCR; TCRdb lists only in-frame clones, some missing. V, J and clone size reflect that table, while D and trimming were determined from the DNA. This sample has about 180,000 clones, with 75% to 80% found just once. The sample consisted of peripheral blood. The origin of this receptor is a woman in her seventies with acute or convalescent COVID-19. V and J are TRBV4-2 and TRBJ2-2, with TRBD1 matching over 11 bases. The CDR3 region is CASSQEDRGPAGELFF. In DNA form, the CDR3 reads TGTGCCAGCAGCCAAGAGGACAGGGGGCCCGCCGGGGAGCTGTTTTTT.